The T cell receptor beta chain described here comes from a study of T cell responses to AZD1222 COVID-19 vaccine. Findings and caveats of the study: The span of vaccine-associated CD4 TCRs extended across spike, with dominance at 160-218 and 743-854.

Trimming at V came to 1 base and at J to 2 bases, leaving 6 bases not matched to a gene. Germline values: CDR1 LGHDT, CDR2 YNNKEL (reference sequence). The CDR3 extends over 19 amino acids. This clone has more than one count but fewer than ten. Its antigen is still unknown. TCRdb keeps only in-frame clones here, not all; method: immunoSEQ multiplex PCR. The data contain around 95,000 clones, around nine tenths of them singletons. Source: peripheral blood, taken on day 0 of AZD1222 vaccination. The source of this sequence is an adult in good health. J is TRBJ2-6 and V is TRBV3-1 (or the pseudogene TRBV3-2); 12 bases are shared with TRBD2. The CDR3 is CASSQGGLAGGPGANVLTF. The CDR3 bases are TGTGCCAGCAGCCAAGGGGGTCTAGCGGGAGGGCCTGGGGCCAACGTCCTGACTTTC.